This entry is about one T cell receptor beta chain. The antigen is not known. The data originate from a study of CD8 T cells in ankylosing spondylitis. The CDR3 has 15 residues. Germline V gene sequence: CDR1 ENHRY, CDR2 SYGVKD. V gave up 8 bases and J gave up 5 bases; unmatched junction bases: 7. Whole-study results and caveats: Disease-associated clones were reportedly significantly overrepresented in matched ankylosing spondylitis synovial fluid. Characteristic of ankylosing spondylitis blood, it appeared, was a TCR beta motif comprising several highly homologous variants. Reactive arthritis synovial fluid and blood previously showed some of these motif variants.

Quantitative 5'-RACE was performed with molecular barcodes, and it yielded the TCR beta libraries. MiXCR, run by TCRdb on the 5' RACE reads, gives a single entry per CDR3 protein. This sample has about 360,000 distinct CDR3 sequences, with 20% to 25% found just once. This clonotype originated in a male donor with ankylosing spondylitis or in good health (not recorded which). The sample was blood, either unsorted or a sorted T cell fraction (not recorded which). The chain employs TRBV10-3 and TRBJ2-1; 12 positions match TRBD1. The CDR3 DNA follows: TGTGCCATCGGCTCGGGACAGGGGGCGAACAATGAGCAGTTCTTC. This gives the protein CAIGSGQGANNEQFF.